The 15 T cell receptor beta chains reported below all come from one sample, sequenced in a study of T cell repertoires in cytomegalovirus infection. TCRdb analysed the reads with MiXCR anew, one entry per CDR3 protein. The table lists 300,000 to 400,000 distinct CDR3 sequences, 25% of them singletons, with about 14% in the top ten. No antigen has been assigned to these receptors. The source material was cultured PBMCs, sampled from culture after CMV antigen stimulation. These receptors originate from a human donor in good health (CMV status not recorded). Some clones in this sample may be carry-over from other donors' samples.

The chain is built from TRBV20-1 and TRBJ2-3; TRBD2 matches at 9 bases. The CDR3 consists of 13 residues. Trimming at V came to 5 bases and at J to 3 bases, leaving 3 bases not matched to a gene. CDR1 and CDR2 (germline): DFQATT, SNEGSKA (reference sequence). The CDR3 loop reads CSAQREATDTQYF. Here the CDR3 DNA reads TGCAGTGCTCAGCGGGAGGCGACAGATACGCAGTATTTT.

This clonotype was seen a handful of times. V and J are TRBV12-3 or TRBV12-4 and TRBJ2-1; 8 bases are a match to TRBD1. Losses at the gene ends were 2 bases for V and 5 bases for J; bases not matched to a gene: 2. The CDR3 covers 14 residues. The CDR3 DNA reads TGTGCCAGCAGTTTATGGGGACAGGACAATGAGCAGTTCTTC. Translating gives CASSLWGQDNEQFF.

The chain employs TRBV7-2 and TRBJ2-7; D remains ambiguous. The CDR3 is made up of 15 amino acids. The V and J ends lost 2 bases and 2 bases respectively, with 13 bases between them. Germline CDR1 is SGHTA and CDR2 is FQGNSA. CDR3: CASSLSLNGAYEQYF. For the CDR3, the DNA is TGTGCCAGCAGCTTATCACTCAATGGGGCCTACGAGCAGTACTTC.

The chain joins TRBV7-2 to TRBJ2-1; tentative D call: TRBD1 (5 bases). CDR1 is SGHTA and CDR2 is FQGNSA in the germline V gene. V was shortened by 6 bases and J by 10 bases, with 10 bases between the two germline ends. The CDR3 is 11 amino acids. Here the CDR3 DNA reads TGTGCCAGCAGGGTACACAGGGAGCAGTTCTTC. As protein: CASRVHREQFF.

This clonotype has just a few counts. This chain links TRBV12-3 or TRBV12-4 with TRBJ2-7, with 7 bases fitting TRBD1. The CDR3 is made up of 14 amino acids. V dropped 6 bases and J dropped 0; count of bases not matched to a gene: 5. CDR3 sequence: CASRATGNSYEQYF. The DNA of the CDR3 is TGTGCCAGCAGGGCGACAGGGAACTCCTACGAGCAGTACTTC.

Details on this clonotype: The junction shows a germline mismatch at one end, possibly a read error. The CDR3 sequence: CASSLGTIASSHNEQFF. CDR3 coding DNA: TGTGCCAGCAGCTTAGGGACCATAGCTAGCTCCCACAATGAGCAGTTCTTC. The chain recombines TRBV7-2 with TRBJ2-1, with D possibly being TRBD2 (5 bases). The CDR3 loop spans 17 amino acids. Germline CDR1 reads SGHTA; CDR2 reads FQGNSA.

V usage is TRBV7-6 and J usage is TRBJ2-1, with D perhaps TRBD1 (6 bases). Germline lookup yields CDR1 SGHVS and CDR2 FNYEAQ. The CDR3 extends over 15 amino acids. Deletions cut 3 bases from V and 3 bases from J, with 12 bases between. The CDR3 DNA reads as TGTGCCAGCAGCTTCGGGACACTAGACTACAATGAGCAGTTCTTC. This gives the protein CASSFGTLDYNEQFF.

This clonotype counts as medium-sized (0.01 to 0.1%). The chain couples TRBV4-1 to TRBJ2-1; a possible D gene is TRBD2 (5 bases). Trimming stripped 4 bases from V and 5 bases from J, with 12 bases between. CDR1 and CDR2 (germline): MGHRA, YSYEKL. The CDR3 contains 14 residues. The CDR3 protein is CASSPRLTDNEQFF. The DNA of the CDR3 is TGCGCCAGCAGCCCTAGACTAACCGACAATGAGCAGTTCTTC.

This clonotype was seen ten or more times. The chain couples TRBV6-6 to TRBJ1-6; D may be TRBD1 (5 bases). V was pared by 0 bases and J by 10 bases, with 16 bases between. The CDR3 is made up of 16 amino acids. Germline assignment: CDR1 MNHNY and CDR2 SVGAGI (reference sequence). The CDR3 DNA reads as TGTGCCAGCAGTTACTCGAGACCGGGGCTGGGCTCACCCCTCCACTTT. This gives the protein CASSYSRPGLGSPLHF.

This clonotype was seen more than once but under ten times. The rearrangement links TRBV2 to TRBJ1-1; 12 nucleotides match TRBD1. This CDR3 comprises 15 residues. Germline CDR1 reads SNHLY; CDR2 reads FYNNEI. Unmatched junction bases numbered 7, after V lost 7 bases and J lost 4 bases. The CDR3 DNA reads TGTGCCAGCAAGGGACAGGGGGCGGCCGGCACTGAAGCTTTCTTT. As protein: CASKGQGAAGTEAFF.

This chain joins TRBV7-2 and TRBJ2-2, with TRBD2 identical over 10 bases. The length of the CDR3 is 16 residues. Germline CDR1 is SGHTA and CDR2 is FQGNSA. The V and J ends lost 7 bases and 7 bases, in that order; junction bases with no gene match: 12. The CDR3 region is CASTIRASGSNGELFF. CDR3 nucleotide sequence: TGTGCCAGCACCATTCGGGCTAGCGGGAGTAACGGGGAGCTGTTTTTT.

The table lists this clonotype with many counts. The rearrangement uses TRBV4-2 and TRBJ1-2, with 7 bases that match TRBD1. The CDR3 is 13 residues long. In germline, CDR1 is LGHNA, CDR2 YNFKEQ. The V segment lost 5 bases and the J segment 3 bases; nucleotides outside the gene matches: 3. DNA for the CDR3: TGTGCCAGCAGCGGCACAGGGGACTATGGCTACACCTTC. It codes for CASSGTGDYGYTF.

The V call is TRBV19, the J call TRBJ1-1; no firm D call. Germline assignment: CDR1 LNHDA and CDR2 SQIVND (reference sequence). This CDR3 is built from 15 residues. The germline V and J ends were trimmed by 7 bases and 0 bases, with 15 bases remaining between them. The CDR3 region is CASNRAEGVNTEAFF. CDR3 DNA: TGTGCCAGTAACCGGGCGGAGGGAGTGAACACTGAAGCTTTCTTT.

This clonotype has more than one count but fewer than ten. The V and J genes are TRBV11-2 and TRBJ2-1; the match to TRBD2 covers 8 bases. V dropped 2 bases and J dropped 7; count of bases not matched to a gene: 7. Germline assignment: CDR1 SGHAT and CDR2 FQNNGV. The CDR3 extends over 15 amino acids. As DNA, the CDR3 is TGTGCCAGCAGCTTATTTGTGGGACTAGGAAATGAGCAGTTCTTC. The encoded protein is CASSLFVGLGNEQFF.

The chain couples TRBV7-6 to TRBJ2-7; 8 bases agree with TRBD1. CDR3 length equals 13 residues. Germline loops: CDR1 SGHVS, CDR2 FNYEAQ. V lost 4 bases to trimming and J lost 5 bases; unmatched junction nucleotides: 4. CDR3 amino acids: CASSSDRGHEQYV. CDR3 bases: TGTGCCAGCAGCTCTGACAGGGGCCACGAGCAGTACGTC.